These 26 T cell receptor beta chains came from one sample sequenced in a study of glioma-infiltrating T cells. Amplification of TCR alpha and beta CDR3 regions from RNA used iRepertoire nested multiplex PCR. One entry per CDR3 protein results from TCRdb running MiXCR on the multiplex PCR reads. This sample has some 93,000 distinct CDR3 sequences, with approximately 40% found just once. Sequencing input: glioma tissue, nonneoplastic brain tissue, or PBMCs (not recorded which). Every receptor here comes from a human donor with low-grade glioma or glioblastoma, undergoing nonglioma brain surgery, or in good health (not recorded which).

The CDR3 DNA reads as TGTGCCAGCAGTTCGGGACTAGCGGGGGGGCCTGAGACCCAGTACTTC. Protein sequence: CASSSGLAGGPETQYF. V gene TRBV27 combines with J gene TRBJ2-5; TRBD2 matches at 16 bases. V lost 4 bases to trimming and J lost 5 bases; unmatched junction nucleotides: 4. This CDR3 contains 16 residues. Germline CDR1 reads MNHEY; CDR2 reads SMNVEV (reference sequence).

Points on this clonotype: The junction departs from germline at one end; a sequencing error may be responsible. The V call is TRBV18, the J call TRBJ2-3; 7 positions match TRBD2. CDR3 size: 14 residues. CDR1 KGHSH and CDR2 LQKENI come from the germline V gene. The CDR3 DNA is TGTGCCAGATCACCAGTAAGCGGGACGGAGACGCAGTATTTT. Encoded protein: CARSPVSGTETQYF.

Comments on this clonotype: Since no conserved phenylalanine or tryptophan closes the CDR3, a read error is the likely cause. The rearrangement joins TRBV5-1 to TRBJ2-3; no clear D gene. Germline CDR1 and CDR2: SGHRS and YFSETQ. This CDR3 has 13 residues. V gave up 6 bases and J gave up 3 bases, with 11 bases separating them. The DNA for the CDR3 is TGCGCCAGCAACCTCGGCCGTACAGATACGCAGTATTCT. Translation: CASNLGRTDTQYS.

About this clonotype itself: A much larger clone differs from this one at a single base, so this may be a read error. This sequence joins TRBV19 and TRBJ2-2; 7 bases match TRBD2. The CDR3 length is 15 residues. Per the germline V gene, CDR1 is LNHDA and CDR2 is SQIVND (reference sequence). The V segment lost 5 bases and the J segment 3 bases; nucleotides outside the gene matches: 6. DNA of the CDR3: TGTGCCAGTAGTCAGAAGGGGAGGGACACCGGGGAGCTGTTTTTT. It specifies CASSQKGRDTGELFF.

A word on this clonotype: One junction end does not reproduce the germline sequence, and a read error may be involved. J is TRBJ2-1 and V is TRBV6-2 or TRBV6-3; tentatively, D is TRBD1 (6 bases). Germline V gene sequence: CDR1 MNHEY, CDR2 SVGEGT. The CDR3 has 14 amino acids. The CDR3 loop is CASSYLSPNREQLF. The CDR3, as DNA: TGTGCCAGCAGTTATCTTAGCCCGAACAGGGAGCAGCTCTTC.

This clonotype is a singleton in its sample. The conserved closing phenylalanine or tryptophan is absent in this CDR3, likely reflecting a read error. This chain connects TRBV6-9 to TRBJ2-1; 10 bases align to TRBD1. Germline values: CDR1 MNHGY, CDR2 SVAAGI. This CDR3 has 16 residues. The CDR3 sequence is CASSYYIRTGGNEQFS. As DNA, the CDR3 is TGCGCCAGCAGTTACTATATTAGGACAGGGGGGAATGAGCAGTTCTCC.

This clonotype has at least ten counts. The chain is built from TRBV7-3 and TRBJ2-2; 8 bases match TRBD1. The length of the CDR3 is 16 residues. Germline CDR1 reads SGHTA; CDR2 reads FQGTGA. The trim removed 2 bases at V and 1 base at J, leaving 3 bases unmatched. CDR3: CASSLQGALNTGELFF. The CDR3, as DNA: TGTGCCAGCAGCTTACAGGGGGCGTTGAACACCGGGGAGCTGTTTTTT.

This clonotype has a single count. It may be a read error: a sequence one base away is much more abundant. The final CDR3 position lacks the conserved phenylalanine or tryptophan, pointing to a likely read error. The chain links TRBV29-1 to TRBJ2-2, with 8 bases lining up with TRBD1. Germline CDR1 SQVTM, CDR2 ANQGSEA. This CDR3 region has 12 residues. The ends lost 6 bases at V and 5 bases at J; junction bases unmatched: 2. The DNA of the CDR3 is TGCAGCGTCGGACAGGGAACCGGGGAGCTGTTTTCT. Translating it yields CSVGQGTGELFS.

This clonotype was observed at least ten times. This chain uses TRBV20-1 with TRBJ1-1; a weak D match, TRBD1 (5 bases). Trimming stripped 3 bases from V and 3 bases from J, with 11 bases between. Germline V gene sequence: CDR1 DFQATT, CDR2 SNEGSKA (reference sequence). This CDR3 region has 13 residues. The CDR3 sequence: CSASEGMDTEAFF. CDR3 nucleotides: TGCAGTGCTAGCGAGGGGATGGACACTGAAGCTTTCTTT.

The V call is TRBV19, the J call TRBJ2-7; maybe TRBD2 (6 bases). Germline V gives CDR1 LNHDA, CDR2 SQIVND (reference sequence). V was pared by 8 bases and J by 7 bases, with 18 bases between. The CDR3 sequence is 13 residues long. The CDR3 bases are TGTGCCAGTCGGCCCGGGGCGGGGAGAGAGCAGTACTTC. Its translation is CASRPGAGREQYF.

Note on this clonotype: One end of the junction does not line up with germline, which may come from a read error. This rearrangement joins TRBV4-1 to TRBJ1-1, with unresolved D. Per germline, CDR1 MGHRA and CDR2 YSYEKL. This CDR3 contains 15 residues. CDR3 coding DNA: TGCGCCAGCAGGCCAGAGGCACTCCCTAACACCGAAGCTCTCTTT. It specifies CASRPEALPNTEALF.

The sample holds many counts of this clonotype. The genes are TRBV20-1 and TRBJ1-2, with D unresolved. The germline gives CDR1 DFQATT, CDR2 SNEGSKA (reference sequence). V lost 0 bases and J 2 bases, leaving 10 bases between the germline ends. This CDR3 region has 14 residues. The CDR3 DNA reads TGCAGTGCTAGAGATTCCCGGGAAAACTATGGCTACACCTTC. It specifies CSARDSRENYGYTF.

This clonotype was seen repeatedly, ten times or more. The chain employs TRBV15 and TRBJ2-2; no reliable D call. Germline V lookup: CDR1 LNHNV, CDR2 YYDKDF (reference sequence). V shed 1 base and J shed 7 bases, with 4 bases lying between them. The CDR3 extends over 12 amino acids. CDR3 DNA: TGTGCCACCAGCAGAGTAGACGGGGAGCTGTTTTTT. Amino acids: CATSRVDGELFF.

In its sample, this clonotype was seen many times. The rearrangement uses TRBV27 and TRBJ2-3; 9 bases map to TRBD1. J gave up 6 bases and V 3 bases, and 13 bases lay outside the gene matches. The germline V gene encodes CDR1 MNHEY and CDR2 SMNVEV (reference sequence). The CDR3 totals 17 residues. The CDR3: CASSFSGQGQTEDTQYF. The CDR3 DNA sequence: TGTGCCAGCAGTTTTTCTGGACAGGGGCAAACTGAGGATACGCAGTATTTT.

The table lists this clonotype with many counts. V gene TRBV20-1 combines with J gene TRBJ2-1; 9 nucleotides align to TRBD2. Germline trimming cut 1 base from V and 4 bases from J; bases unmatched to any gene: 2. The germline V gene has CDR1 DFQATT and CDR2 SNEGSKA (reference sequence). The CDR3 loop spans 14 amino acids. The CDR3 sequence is CSARALAGYNEQFF. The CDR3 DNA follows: TGCAGTGCTAGAGCTCTAGCGGGATACAATGAGCAGTTCTTC.

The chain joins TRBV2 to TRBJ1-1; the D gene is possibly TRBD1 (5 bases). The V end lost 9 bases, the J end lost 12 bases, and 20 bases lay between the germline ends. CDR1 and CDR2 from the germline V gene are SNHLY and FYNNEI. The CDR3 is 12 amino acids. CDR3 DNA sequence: TGTGCCAGTGCTGACGCCAGGGTCGAACCTTTCTTT. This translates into CASADARVEPFF.

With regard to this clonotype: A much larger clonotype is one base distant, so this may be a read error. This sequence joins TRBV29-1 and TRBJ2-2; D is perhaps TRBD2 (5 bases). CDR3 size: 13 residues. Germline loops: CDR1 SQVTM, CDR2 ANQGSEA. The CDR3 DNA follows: TGCATCGTTGAGCGGTTCACTCCCGGGGAGCTGTTTTTT. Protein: CIVERFTPGELFF.

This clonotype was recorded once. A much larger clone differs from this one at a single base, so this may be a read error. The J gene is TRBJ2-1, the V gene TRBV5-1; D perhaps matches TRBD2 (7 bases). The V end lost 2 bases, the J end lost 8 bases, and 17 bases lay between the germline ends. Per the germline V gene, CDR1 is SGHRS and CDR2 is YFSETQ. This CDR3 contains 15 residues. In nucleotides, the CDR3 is TGCGCCAGCAGCTTCGGACTAGAGGGGGGGGATGAGCAGTTCTTC. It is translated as CASSFGLEGGDEQFF.

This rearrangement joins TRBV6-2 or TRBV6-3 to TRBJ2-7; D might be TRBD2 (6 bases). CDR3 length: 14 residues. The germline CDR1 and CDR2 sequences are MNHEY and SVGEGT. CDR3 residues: CVSSSLASYYEQYF. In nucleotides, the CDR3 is TGTGTTAGCAGTTCGCTAGCGAGCTACTACGAGCAGTACTTC.

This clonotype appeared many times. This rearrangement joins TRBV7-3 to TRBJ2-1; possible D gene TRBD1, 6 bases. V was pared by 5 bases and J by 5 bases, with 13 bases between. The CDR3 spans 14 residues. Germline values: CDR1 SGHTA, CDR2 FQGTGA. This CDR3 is CASSTGQRHNEQFF. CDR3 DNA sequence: TGTGCCAGCAGCACGGGACAAAGACACAATGAGCAGTTCTTC.

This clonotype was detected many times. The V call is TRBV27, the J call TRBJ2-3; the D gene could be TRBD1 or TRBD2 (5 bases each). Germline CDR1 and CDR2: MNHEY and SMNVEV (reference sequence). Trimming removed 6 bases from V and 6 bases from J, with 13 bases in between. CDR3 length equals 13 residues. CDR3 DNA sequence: TGTGCCAGCAGCCTAAGATGGGGGGATACGCAGTATTTT. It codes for CASSLRWGDTQYF.

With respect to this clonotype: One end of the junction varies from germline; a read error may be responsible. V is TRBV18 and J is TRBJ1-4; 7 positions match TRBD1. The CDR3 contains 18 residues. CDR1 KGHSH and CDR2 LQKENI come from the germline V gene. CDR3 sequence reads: CASSSLQGRVATNEKLFF. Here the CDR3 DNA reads TGTGCCAGCTCATCCCTACAGGGGAGGGTTGCAACTAATGAAAAATTGTTTTTT. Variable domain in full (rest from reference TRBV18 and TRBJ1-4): NAGVMQNPRHLVRRRGQEARLRCSPMKGHSHVYWYRQLPEEGLKFMVYLQKENIIDESGMPKERFSAEFPKEGPSILRIQQVVRGDSAAYFCASSSLQGRVATNEKLFFGSGTQLSVL.

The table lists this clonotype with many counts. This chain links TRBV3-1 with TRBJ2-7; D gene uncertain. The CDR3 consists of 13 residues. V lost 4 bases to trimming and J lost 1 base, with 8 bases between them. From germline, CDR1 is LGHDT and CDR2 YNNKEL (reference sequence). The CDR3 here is CASSLLVSYEQYF. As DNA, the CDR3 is TGTGCCAGCAGCCTCCTCGTTTCCTACGAGCAGTACTTC.

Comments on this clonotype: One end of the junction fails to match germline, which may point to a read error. The CDR3 is CASGRYYGYTF. DNA of the CDR3: TGCGCTTCGGGGCGATACTATGGCTACACCTTC. V usage is TRBV19 and J usage is TRBJ1-2, with a tentative D call TRBD1 (5 bases). The CDR3 is made up of 11 amino acids. Germline V gene data show CDR1 as LNHDA and CDR2 as SQIVND (reference sequence).

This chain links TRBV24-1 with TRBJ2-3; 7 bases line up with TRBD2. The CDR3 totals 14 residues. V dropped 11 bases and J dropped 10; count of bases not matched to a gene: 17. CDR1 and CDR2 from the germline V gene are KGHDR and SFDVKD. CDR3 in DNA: TGTGCCAGTACTCTCGAGTGGGAGGGGAATCCGCAGTATTTT. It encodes CASTLEWEGNPQYF.

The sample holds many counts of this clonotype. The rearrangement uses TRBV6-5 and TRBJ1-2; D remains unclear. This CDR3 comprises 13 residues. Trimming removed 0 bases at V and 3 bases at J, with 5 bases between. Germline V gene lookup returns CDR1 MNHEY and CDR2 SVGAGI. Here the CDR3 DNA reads TGTGCCAGCAGTTACTCGCCACACTATGGCTACACCTTC. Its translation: CASSYSPHYGYTF.